This T cell receptor (beta chain) is drawn from a study of metastatic and nonmetastatic thyroid tumors (dated by TCRdb to the early 2020s). Turning to the overall study: For patients with malignant and with benign thyroid disease, the researchers compared repertoires between peripheral blood samples and tumor or nodule tissue samples.

Broad study findings and their caveats: In both blood and tumor samples, TCR beta diversity was reported to be significantly higher in malignant tumors than in benign nodules.

Relative to its sample, this clone is medium-sized (0.01 to 0.1%). The specificity of this receptor is unknown. Nothing much larger sits one base from this clone, and base qualities are not available. No treatment had been received by any patient before thyroid surgery. The study retrospectively analysed patient clinical samples collected from about 2012 to 2018 using T-cell receptor beta sequencing. Library preparation was by PCR. TCRdb shows the sequencer as Illumina HiSeq 4000. High-throughput sequencing was used to profile the CDR3 region of the TCR beta-chain in every patient. Regarding the original processing steps: CDR3 differences across clinicopathological groups were used to build a classifier for discriminating distant-metastatic papillary thyroid cancer patients. The Shannon index was used to assess repertoire diversity, and the Morisita-Horn index was used to assess tumor-blood repertoire similarity. TCRdb reanalyzed the raw reads on its own, using fastp at Q25 for trimming and MiXCR for clone calling, and kept in-frame beta chains. The authors' filters were not applied to this entry. This sample lists 6,000 to 8,500 clones; around 3% were detected once. 16% of the sample is in the top ten clones.

Germline trimming amounts to 0 bases on V and 9 bases on J, with 8 as the count of junction bases outside the gene matches. The CDR3 measures 16 amino acids from cysteine to phenylalanine. Of all the DNA, just the CDR3 is kept, 48 bases in frame from base 1. The germline V gene encodes CDR1 SGDLS and CDR2 YYNGEE. The chain joins TRBV9 to TRBJ2-1; 11 middle bases align to TRBD2. The TCR was taken from a female donor with papillary thyroid cancer or a benign thyroid nodule (not recorded which). Some clones in this sample may be carry-over from other donors' samples. The sequenced sample consisted of tumor tissue. The nucleotide sequence reads as follows: TGTGCCAGCAGCGTAGACCCTCAAGGACTAGCGGGTGAGCAGTTCTTC. This codes for CASSVDPQGLAGEQFF. When the CDR3 is completed using the reference TRBV9 and TRBJ2-1 genes on either side, the full variable domain is DSGVTQTPKHLITATGQRVTLRCSPRSGDLSVYWYQQSLDQGLQFLIQYYNGEERAKGNILERFSAQQFPDLHSELNLSSLELGDSALYFCASSVDPQGLAGEQFFGPGTRLTVL.